This T cell receptor (beta chain) is from a study of T cells in Graves' hyperthyroidism and ophthalmopathy. More than 8.5 ml of fresh peripheral blood supplied the PBMCs. Deletions cut 6 bases from V and 5 bases from J, with 26 bases between. The CDR3 runs 16 residues. Germline V gives CDR1 SQVTM, CDR2 ANQGSEA. Whole-study results and caveats: A model of 13 V-J pairs discriminated ophthalmopathy from stable hyperthyroidism. Researchers found most expanded thyroid clonotypes above 0.001 in blood as well.

In the case of this clonotype: Its specificity is unknown.

Using RNA transcripts as the source, TCR beta CDR3 regions were amplified. With the HTBI primer set, the TCR CDR3 went through a first round of RT-PCR. TCRdb processed the multiplex PCR reads anew with MiXCR; each CDR3 protein has one entry. The table has 550,000 to 650,000 distinct CDR3 sequences, approximately 13% seen once. This TCR was sampled from a woman in her twenties or thirties with Graves' hyperthyroidism that later progressed to Graves' ophthalmopathy. Sequencing was done on a sample of blood. V and J are TRBV29-1 and TRBJ2-7; D may be TRBD2 (6 bases). As DNA, the CDR3 is TGCAGCGTCTTATCCTCGGACCGGGGGTATTTCCACGAGCAGTACTTC. It yields the protein CSVLSSDRGYFHEQYF.